This entry lists 13 T cell receptor beta chains sequenced from one sample in a study of T cell responses to AZD1222 COVID-19 vaccine. The method was immunoSEQ multiplex PCR; TCRdb's version includes in-frame clones alone and lacks a portion of them. The data hold some 150,000 clones, with 80% to 90% observed a single time. Source: peripheral blood, taken 28 days after the second AZD1222 dose. The receptors shown here come from an adult who received the AZD1222 COVID-19 vaccine.

The chain uses TRBV6-2 or TRBV6-3 and TRBJ2-1; 15 bases line up with TRBD2. Germline loops: CDR1 MNHEY, CDR2 SVGEGT. The CDR3 is 17 amino acids. The junction had 9 bases not matched to a gene; V was cut back by 4 bases and J by 8 bases. The CDR3 spells CASSSRGLAGGWDEQFF. The CDR3 DNA sequence: TGTGCCAGCAGTTCCCGTGGACTAGCGGGAGGGTGGGATGAGCAGTTCTTC.

The rearrangement links TRBV10-3 to TRBJ1-3; 7 nucleotides line up with TRBD1. Trimming took 7 bases from V and 4 from J; bases not matched to a gene: 7. Germline assignment: CDR1 ENHRY and CDR2 SYGVKD. This CDR3 has 14 residues. The CDR3 nucleotides read TGTGCCATCACCCAAACAGGGGTAGGAAACACCATATATTTT. Translating gives CAITQTGVGNTIYF.

The chain is built from TRBV2 and TRBJ2-2; TRBD2 agrees at 10 bases. The CDR3 loop spans 14 amino acids. Germline-derived CDR1 and CDR2 are SNHLY and FYNNEI. V shed 8 bases and J 4 bases; nucleotides not matched to a gene: 4. The CDR3 bases are TGTGCCAGCGGACTAGCGGCTACCACCGGGGAGCTGTTTTTT. Protein sequence: CASGLAATTGELFF.

The rearrangement joins TRBV6-1 to TRBJ2-5, with TRBD2 as a possible D gene (5 bases). The CDR3 extends over 17 amino acids. CDR1 is MNHNS and CDR2 is SASEGT in the germline V gene. V was trimmed by 2 bases and J by 3 bases, leaving 19 bases between them. The CDR3 DNA is TGTGCCAGCAGTGAATGGGTGGGAAGCGTGCGGGAAGAGACCCAGTACTTC. Its translation is CASSEWVGSVREETQYF.

This clone was seen only once. The J gene is TRBJ1-2, the V gene TRBV2; a possible D gene is TRBD1 (5 bases). V was cut by 0 bases and J by 5 bases, with 16 bases left in between. The CDR3 has 16 residues. The V gene's germline CDR1 is SNHLY and CDR2 FYNNEI. The CDR3 nucleotides read TGTGCCAGCAGTGAAGCGCTTCGGGACCGGCATTATGGCTACACCTTC. Translation gives CASSEALRDRHYGYTF.

The chain recombines TRBV6-1 with TRBJ1-5; 9 positions match TRBD1. J was trimmed by 5 bases and V by 2 bases; bases with no gene match: 4. CDR1 is MNHNS, CDR2 SASEGT, per germline. This CDR3 has 15 amino acids. This CDR3 is CASSEIGTGHQPQHF. The DNA for the CDR3 is TGTGCCAGCAGTGAAATTGGGACAGGGCATCAGCCCCAGCATTTT.

This rearrangement joins TRBV24-1 to TRBJ1-1; tentative D call: TRBD1 (5 bases). Trimming removed 7 bases from V and 0 bases from J, with 8 bases in between. The V gene's germline CDR1 is KGHDR and CDR2 SFDVKD. The CDR3 has 13 residues. This chain's CDR3 is CATSRGMNTEAFF. The CDR3 DNA sequence: TGTGCCACCAGCCGGGGGATGAACACTGAAGCTTTCTTT.

The chain combines TRBV12-3 or TRBV12-4 with TRBJ1-1; possibly TRBD1 for D (6 bases). The CDR3 covers 12 residues. V was cut by 4 bases and J by 6 bases, with 9 bases left in between. The DNA for the CDR3 is TGTGCCAGCAGTTCACAGGGCCCTGAAGCTTTCTTT. Protein sequence: CASSSQGPEAFF.

This CDR3 is CASKTSGSMAGEQYF. Here the CDR3 DNA reads TGTGCCAGCAAGACTAGCGGGAGTATGGCGGGGGAGCAGTACTTC. The chain combines TRBV6-5 with TRBJ2-7, with TRBD2 matching 12 bases. This CDR3 is 15 amino acids long. Germline CDR1 is MNHEY and CDR2 is SVGAGI. Unmatched junction bases numbered 11, after V lost 7 bases and J lost 7 bases.

J is TRBJ1-6 and V is TRBV9; 7 positions match TRBD1. J was trimmed by 7 bases and V by 3 bases; bases with no gene match: 7. The CDR3 sequence is 15 residues long. The germline V gene has CDR1 SGDLS and CDR2 YYNGEE. CDR3 region: CASSDSGTVNSPLHF. The CDR3 nucleotides read TGTGCCAGCAGCGATTCCGGGACAGTAAATTCACCCCTCCACTTT.

This chain connects TRBV12-5 to TRBJ2-1; D unclear. The CDR3 runs 11 residues. V lost 3 bases and J lost 5, with 2 bases in between. Germline CDR1 and CDR2: LGHNT and FRNRAP. The CDR3 region is CASGFHNEQFF. CDR3 nucleotides: TGTGCTAGTGGTTTCCACAATGAGCAGTTCTTC.

The rearrangement uses TRBV27 and TRBJ1-6; 12 bases line up with TRBD1. Germline V gene data show CDR1 as MNHEY and CDR2 as SMNVEV (reference sequence). There are 15 residues in the CDR3. V was pared by 5 bases and J by 9 bases, with 5 bases of the junction left unmatched. CDR3 sequence reads: CASSDRDRGPSPLHF. CDR3 sequence (DNA): TGTGCCAGCAGTGACCGGGACAGGGGGCCTTCACCCCTCCACTTT.

V gene TRBV29-1 combines with J gene TRBJ2-6, with D tentatively TRBD1 (5 bases). Germline V lookup: CDR1 SQVTM, CDR2 ANQGSEA. Trimming pared 7 bases from V and 0 bases from J, leaving 13 bases between. The CDR3 is 15 residues long. The chain's CDR3 is CSAEQGSSGANVLTF. The CDR3 DNA reads TGCAGCGCAGAGCAGGGCAGCTCTGGGGCCAACGTCCTGACTTTC.